This T cell receptor beta chain was recorded in a study of T cells after posttransplantation cyclophosphamide. Study outcomes and limitations: Later post-transplant blood repertoires were often dominated by donor CD8+ memory clones. Blood and skin or GI T cell repertoires showed limited TRB overlap. After PTCy, TRB diversity resembled that of CNI/methotrexate controls.

TCRdb keeps only in-frame clones here, not all; method: immunoSEQ multiplex PCR. The sample consists of over 4,000 clones, 60% to 80% of them appearing once. On this clone: The antigen is undetermined.

Treatment was busulfan-fludarabine conditioning, a marrow graft, and cyclophosphamide on days +3 and +4. The sequencing here drew on PBMCs, taken after allogeneic stem cell transplant with posttransplant cyclophosphamide. The source of this sequence is a male patient aged 60 to 75 who received an allogeneic stem cell transplant from an unrelated donor, was CMV-positive, and had no GVHD. Some T cells may be provided by the graft donor.

The CDR3 is CASSPITPGTQYF. CDR3 DNA sequence: TGTGCCAGCAGCCCGATAACTCCGGGGACCCAGTACTTC. The chain has TRBV28 and TRBJ2-5; D uncertain. Trimming left V 6 bases short and J 7 bases short, with 15 bases between. CDR3 size: 13 residues. CDR1 is MDHEN and CDR2 is SYDVKM in the germline V gene. The whole variable domain, filled in from reference TRBV28 and TRBJ2-5, reads DVKVTQSSRYLVKRTGEKVFLECVQDMDHENMFWYRQDPGLGLRLIYFSYDVKMKEKGDIPEGYSVSREKKERFSLILESASTNQTSMYLCASSPITPGTQYFGPGTRLLVL.